Listed below are T cell receptor beta chains from one sample, sequenced in a study of response to subunit inactivated influenza vaccine. One entry per CDR3 protein, called by TCRdb with MiXCR from the RT-PCR reads. The sample lists around 710,000 distinct CDR3 sequences, roughly 14% occurring once. The sequencing here drew on PBMCs from blood, taken around two weeks before vaccination. These receptors originate from a man aged 50 to 59 who received an inactivated influenza vaccine. The conserved cysteine and the conserved F or W are not part of the CDR3 here. Each record gives: V gene, J gene, CDR3 protein.

TRBV7-3	TRBJ2-7	ASSLMPGGMYEQY
TRBV20-1	TRBJ2-7	SAVRRVDEQY
TRBV20-1	TRBJ1-1	SARDPTGANTEAF
TRBV4-3	TRBJ1-1	ASSQDFSMNTEAF
TRBV20-1	TRBJ1-5	SASAVSNQPQH
TRBV4-2	TRBJ2-2	ASSQVLGLVSGELF
TRBV12-3/TRBV12-4	TRBJ2-7	ASSARTRQSSYEQY
TRBV5-1	TRBJ2-3	ASRGRTTTETQY
TRBV7-2	TRBJ1-4	ASSFQFSAGEKLF
TRBV7-2	TRBJ2-3	ASSLHGRVTDTQY
TRBV5-6	TRBJ2-5	ASSRTGQETQY